The TCR beta chain under discussion was sequenced for a study of T-cell memory formation after mild COVID-19 listed by TCRdb under 2021. General notes on the study: TCR sequence clusters from the two donors were found to be largely donor specific. T-cell clones expanding and contracting after mild COVID-19 in a couple of donors were tracked by longitudinal TCRalpha and TCRbeta repertoire sequencing. The cohort comprised two young, previously healthy adult volunteers, one female and one male.

TCRdb shows the sequencer as Illumina NovaSeq 6000. TCRalpha and TCRbeta cDNA libraries were built by 5'RACE with constant-segment primers, adding sample barcodes and unique molecular identifiers. Trizol reagent was used to extract RNA from every sample. Library amplification was performed in two PCR steps, and a second sample barcode and Illumina TruSeq adapters were introduced in the second step. Sequencing of the libraries was done on an Illumina NovaSeq, producing 2 x 150 bp paired-end reads. The paper's processing steps were these. The reads were demultiplexed and collapsed into UMI-guided consensus sequences using migec v1.2.7. Using mixcr v2.1.11, UMI consensuses were aligned to TRA and TRB V and J templates and then assembled into clonotypes. Clonotypes were classified as expanded or contracted when called significant by both edgeR and NoisET, with noise models trained on biological replicates. For edgeR calls, the cutoffs were a false discovery rate-adjusted p below 0.01 and a log2 fold-change threshold of 1. As an exploratory analysis of dynamics, max-normalized trajectories of the 1000 most abundant clonotypes were examined with PCA combined with hierarchical clustering. Separately sequenced CD4+ and CD8+ repertoires were used to assign a CD4 or CD8 phenotype to each responding clone. TCRdb trimmed public reads at Q25 via fastp, called clones via MiXCR and kept in-frame beta chains. Rows merge per CDR3 protein into single entries with the most common DNA and genes. The V and J calls, along with clone size, are taken from TCRdb and not from the paper's own processing. For this sample there are 95,000 to 120,000 distinct CDR3 sequences; roughly a sixth appear just once. The top ten constitute approximately 5.5% of the sample.

Overall study outcomes, separate from this receptor: Whether the second-wave clones peaking on day 37 were SARS-CoV-2 specific was not confirmed. The study covered only a couple of mild cases, and larger cohorts including severe cases with pre-infection samples were considered necessary. Some responding clones were found in pre-infection memory, which suggests that pre-existing cross-reactive memory T cells took part in the SARS-CoV-2 response. Contracting CD4+ clones appeared mostly in the CM and EM memory subsets, whereas CD8+ clones were enriched in EMRA. Clones contracting from day 15 to 85 had balanced CD4/CD8 phenotypes, while a second wave expanding from day 15 to 37 was biased towards CD4+.

Ficoll-Paque density gradient centrifugation was the method used to isolate PBMCs. The table lists this clonotype with many counts. The specificity of this receptor is unknown. Within one base of it there is no much larger clone, and no base qualities were kept. Taken from the germline V gene (reference sequence), the CDR1 and CDR2 loops are DFQATT and SNEGSKA. Trimming takes 3 bases from V and 7 bases from J, and the germline ends sit 15 bases apart. The CDR3, cysteine through phenylalanine, is 13 amino acids long. The kept DNA is CDR3 alone, 39 bases in frame from the first base. The receptor chain draws on TRBV20-1 and TRBJ1-2, with a weak D call of TRBD1 (5 bases match). This receptor was taken from a man younger than 35 who had mild COVID-19 (a few samples of this study predate the infection). The sample titles of this study are shuffled in the database, so cell type and time point are left out; the donor was told from shared clones. The sequenced sample was PBMCs or a T cell subset sorted from them (not recorded which). The nucleotide sequence reads TGCAGTGCTAGGGACGGGACCTCCGGTGGCTACACCTTC. Its protein product is CSARDGTSGGYTF.